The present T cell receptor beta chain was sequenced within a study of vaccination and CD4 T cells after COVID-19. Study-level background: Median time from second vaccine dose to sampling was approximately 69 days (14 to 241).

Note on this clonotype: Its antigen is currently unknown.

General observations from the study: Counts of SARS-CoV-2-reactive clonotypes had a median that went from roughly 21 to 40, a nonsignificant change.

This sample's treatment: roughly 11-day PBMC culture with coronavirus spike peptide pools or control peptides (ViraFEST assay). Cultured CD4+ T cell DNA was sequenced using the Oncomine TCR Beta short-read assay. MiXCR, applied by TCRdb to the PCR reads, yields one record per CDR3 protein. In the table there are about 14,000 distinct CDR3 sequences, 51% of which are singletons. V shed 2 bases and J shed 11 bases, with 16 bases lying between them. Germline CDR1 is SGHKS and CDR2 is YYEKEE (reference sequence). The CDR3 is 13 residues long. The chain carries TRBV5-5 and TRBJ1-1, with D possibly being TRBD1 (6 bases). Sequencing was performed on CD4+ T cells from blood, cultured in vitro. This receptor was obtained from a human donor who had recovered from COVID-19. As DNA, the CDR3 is TGTGCCAGCAGCTTTGAGACAGGAACGGACGCTTTCTTT. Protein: CASSFETGTDAFF.